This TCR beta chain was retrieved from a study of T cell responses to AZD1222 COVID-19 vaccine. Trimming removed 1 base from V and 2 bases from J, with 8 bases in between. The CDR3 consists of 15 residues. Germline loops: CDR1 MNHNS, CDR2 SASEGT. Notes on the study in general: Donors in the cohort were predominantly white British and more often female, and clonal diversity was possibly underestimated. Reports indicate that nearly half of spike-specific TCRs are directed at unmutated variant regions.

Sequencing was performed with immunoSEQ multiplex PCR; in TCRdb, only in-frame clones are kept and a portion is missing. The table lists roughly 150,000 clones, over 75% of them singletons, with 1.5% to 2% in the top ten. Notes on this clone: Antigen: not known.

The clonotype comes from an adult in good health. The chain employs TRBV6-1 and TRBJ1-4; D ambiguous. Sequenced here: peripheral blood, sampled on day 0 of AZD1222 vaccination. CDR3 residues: CASSEGARTNEKLFF. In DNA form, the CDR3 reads TGTGCCAGCAGTGAAGGGGCGAGGACTAATGAAAAACTGTTTTTT.